This passage covers 32 T cell receptor beta chains from one sample sequenced in a study of identical twins. TCRdb reanalysed the 5' RACE reads using MiXCR and keeps one entry per CDR3 protein. The table includes a few hundred thousand distinct CDR3 sequences, around a tenth detected once. These data also formed part of another study, on yellow fever vaccine responses in identical twins.

Input material: PBMCs. The receptor source for this set is a woman aged 18 to 35 in good health.

The chain couples TRBV20-1 to TRBJ1-1, with D uncertain. Germline CDR1 is DFQATT and CDR2 is SNEGSKA (reference sequence). This CDR3 region has 14 residues. V lost 0 bases, J lost 3 bases, and 11 bases lay in between. The CDR3 is CSARDASVYTEAFF. The DNA for the CDR3 is TGCAGTGCTAGAGATGCTTCGGTTTACACTGAAGCTTTCTTT.

This clonotype was seen only a few times. V gene TRBV7-9 combines with J gene TRBJ2-1, with 8 bases lining up with TRBD2. V shed 2 bases, J shed 4 bases, and the junction held 4 bases outside the gene matches. The CDR3 loop spans 15 amino acids. CDR1 is SEHNR and CDR2 is FQNEAQ in the germline V gene (reference sequence). As DNA, the CDR3 is TGTGCCAGCAGCTTACCGGGACTAGAGTACAATGAGCAGTTCTTC. This gives the protein CASSLPGLEYNEQFF.

The CDR3 region has the DNA TGTGCCAGCTCTAGGGACGGTGACTCCTACGAGCAGTACTTC. Its translation is CASSRDGDSYEQYF. This chain links TRBV18 with TRBJ2-7, with D perhaps TRBD1 or TRBD2 (5 bases each). From germline, CDR1 is KGHSH and CDR2 LQKENI. Trimming took off 6 bases at V and 0 bases at J, with 12 bases between the two ends. This CDR3 is 14 amino acids long.

This clonotype was detected ten times or more. V gene TRBV7-8 combines with J gene TRBJ2-1; D is perhaps TRBD1 or TRBD2 (5 bases each). Germline CDR1 SGHVS, CDR2 FQNEAQ. V was clipped by 1 base and J by 8 bases, with 15 bases between them. The CDR3 is made up of 15 amino acids. Written as DNA, the CDR3 is TGTGCCAGCAGCTTAGTACGGGGCCCGGGCTATGAGCAGTTCTTC. It codes for CASSLVRGPGYEQFF.

In its sample, this clonotype was seen many times. The V gene is TRBV10-3, the J gene TRBJ2-5, with TRBD2 matching over 8 bases. The germline V gene has CDR1 ENHRY and CDR2 SYGVKD. The CDR3 is 16 residues long. V shed 0 bases, J shed 3 bases, and the junction held 6 bases outside the gene matches. The CDR3 DNA sequence: TGTGCCATCAGTGAGTCAAGCGGGGGCCGGGAAGAGACCCAGTACTTC. Translating it yields CAISESSGGREETQYF.

This clonotype was detected many times. The V call is TRBV12-3 or TRBV12-4, the J call TRBJ2-3; no definite D call. CDR3 length equals 11 residues. The V end was cut by 3 bases, the J end by 6 bases, with 4 bases between. CDR3 amino acids: CASSFMDTQYF. The CDR3 DNA follows: TGTGCCAGCAGTTTTATGGATACGCAGTATTTT.

The V gene is TRBV5-6, the J gene TRBJ2-5; D unresolved. The CDR3 is 14 amino acids. V shed 0 bases and J shed 0 bases, with 6 bases lying between them. Germline V lookup: CDR1 SGHDT, CDR2 YYEEEE. This chain's CDR3 is CASSLASNQETQYF. CDR3 coding DNA: TGTGCCAGCAGCTTGGCCTCGAACCAAGAGACCCAGTACTTC. The full variable domain, in which reference TRBV5-6 and TRBJ2-5 provide the parts outside the CDR3, is DAGVTQSPTHLIKTRGQQVTLRCSPKSGHDTVSWYQQALGQGPQFIFQYYEEEERQRGNFPDRFSGHQFPNYSSELNVNALLLGDSALYLCASSLASNQETQYFGPGTRLLVL.

The CDR3 spells CASRMGEKTYNSPLHF. The CDR3 DNA sequence: TGTGCCAGCAGAATGGGGGAGAAAACCTATAATTCACCCCTCCACTTT. This chain uses TRBV27 with TRBJ1-6, with D perhaps TRBD1 (5 bases). This CDR3 has 16 amino acids. Trimming left V 6 bases short and J 2 bases short, with 14 bases between. CDR1 is MNHEY and CDR2 is SMNVEV in the germline V gene (reference sequence).

This clonotype occurred a few times. V gene TRBV15 combines with J gene TRBJ2-1; 8 bases agree with TRBD1. The CDR3 contains 17 residues. V trimming: 2 bases; J trimming: 1 base; junction bases outside the gene matches: 7. Germline V gene data show CDR1 as LNHNV and CDR2 as YYDKDF (reference sequence). The CDR3 loop is CATSRKHRGNSYNEQFF. In DNA, the CDR3 is TGTGCCACCAGCAGAAAGCACAGGGGGAATTCCTACAATGAGCAGTTCTTC.

This clonotype came up many times. The V call is TRBV4-1, the J call TRBJ2-7; D gene ambiguous. Germline lookup yields CDR1 MGHRA and CDR2 YSYEKL. The CDR3 covers 16 residues. V lost 6 bases and J 4 bases, leaving 22 bases between the germline ends. CDR3 sequence (DNA): TGCGCCAGCAGTCCAAGTAATTTAGCAGCGTCTTACGAGCAGTACTTC. Its translation is CASSPSNLAASYEQYF.

The DNA of the CDR3 is TGTGCCAGCAGTGAATTCTCAATGCAAGATACGCAGTATTTT. It specifies CASSEFSMQDTQYF. J is TRBJ2-3 and V is TRBV2; D gene ambiguous. Trimming left V 2 bases short and J 5 bases short, with 11 bases between. The CDR3 loop spans 14 amino acids. The germline V gene has CDR1 SNHLY and CDR2 FYNNEI.

This clonotype was seen many times. This chain connects TRBV20-1 to TRBJ2-1; TRBD2 agrees at 12 bases. Trimming at V came to 6 bases and at J to 9 bases, leaving 6 bases not matched to a gene. Germline V gives CDR1 DFQATT, CDR2 SNEGSKA (reference sequence). The CDR3 is made up of 13 amino acids. CDR3 protein: CSAASGGVGEQFF. CDR3 sequence (DNA): TGCAGTGCCGCTAGCGGGGGGGTCGGTGAGCAGTTCTTC.

This clonotype was detected a few times. The chain employs TRBV29-1 and TRBJ2-5; no clear D gene. The germline V gene has CDR1 SQVTM and CDR2 ANQGSEA. Between the trimmed V and J ends, which lost 6 bases and 5 bases, there was a span of 10 bases. This CDR3 is 11 amino acids long. This CDR3 is CSVTRGETQYF. The CDR3 DNA follows: TGCAGCGTCACTCGTGGGGAGACCCAGTACTTC.

The chain combines TRBV5-8 with TRBJ2-3, with D tentatively TRBD1 (6 bases). The CDR3 runs to 16 residues. V dropped 2 bases and J dropped 0 bases, with 13 bases sitting between them. CDR1 and CDR2 from the germline V gene are SGHTS and YDEGEE. CDR3 sequence: CASSFRGTPSTDTQYF. The CDR3 DNA reads as TGTGCCAGCAGCTTCAGGGGCACGCCGAGCACAGATACGCAGTATTTT.

This clonotype has more than one count but fewer than ten. The chain combines TRBV29-1 with TRBJ2-7, with D perhaps assigned TRBD1 or TRBD2 (5 bases each). Trimming took off 0 bases at V and 4 bases at J, with 19 bases between the two ends. The CDR3 is made up of 16 amino acids. CDR1 is SQVTM and CDR2 is ANQGSEA in the germline V gene. The CDR3 here is CSVEDWGTTGKYEQYF. Written as DNA, the CDR3 is TGCAGCGTTGAAGATTGGGGCACAACCGGGAAATACGAGCAGTACTTC.

This chain connects TRBV15 to TRBJ1-5; D is possibly TRBD1 (5 bases). V lost 1 base and J 1 base, leaving 14 bases between the germline ends. This CDR3 is built from 17 residues. Germline CDR1 LNHNV, CDR2 YYDKDF (reference sequence). The CDR3 region is CATSRVKGGVSNQPQHF. The CDR3 DNA follows: TGTGCCACCAGCAGAGTTAAGGGAGGGGTAAGCAATCAGCCCCAGCATTTT.

This clonotype was counted many times. This chain links TRBV29-1 with TRBJ2-3, with 8 bases lining up with TRBD1. The CDR3 runs to 14 residues. Trimming removed 4 bases from V and 1 base from J; junction bases left unmatched: 4. The germline V gene encodes CDR1 SQVTM and CDR2 ANQGSEA. The CDR3, as DNA: TGCAGCGTTGGAGGCAGGGGGCGCACAGATACGCAGTATTTT. Protein sequence: CSVGGRGRTDTQYF.

This chain joins TRBV30 and TRBJ2-7; TRBD2 aligns across 9 bases. Germline values: CDR1 GTSNPN, CDR2 SVGIG (reference sequence). V lost 3 bases to trimming and J lost 7 bases; unmatched junction nucleotides: 7. The CDR3 totals 13 residues. The CDR3 coding sequence is TGTGCCTGGAGGACTAGCGGTCCTAAGGAGCAGTACTTC. Its translation is CAWRTSGPKEQYF.

V usage is TRBV18 and J usage is TRBJ2-1; D is unclear. The CDR3 covers 14 residues. The V gene lost 2 bases and the J gene lost 9 bases, with 14 bases spanning the gap. Germline V lookup: CDR1 KGHSH, CDR2 LQKENI. In DNA form, the CDR3 reads TGTGCCAGCTCACCAATTGAGGCGATGGGTGAGCAGTTCTTC. It specifies CASSPIEAMGEQFF.

The rearrangement links TRBV7-6 to TRBJ2-2, with a possible D match to TRBD1 (5 bases). There are 14 residues in the CDR3. The germline gives CDR1 SGHVS, CDR2 FNYEAQ. V lost 5 bases, J lost 4 bases, and 11 bases lay in between. For the CDR3, the DNA is TGTGCCAGCAGCCTGCTGGGGCCCACCGGGGAGCTGTTTTTT. This gives the protein CASSLLGPTGELFF.

This clonotype was found a few times. The genes are TRBV7-9 and TRBJ2-1, with TRBD2 identical over 11 bases. Losses at the gene ends were 5 bases for V and 9 bases for J; bases not matched to a gene: 15. Germline V CDR1 and CDR2: SEHNR, FQNEAQ (reference sequence). This CDR3 has 17 amino acids. The DNA of the CDR3 is TGTGCCAGCAGCCGGAGACCAGGGGGGCTAGCGGGAGGTGAGCAGTTCTTC. Translated: CASSRRPGGLAGGEQFF.

This clonotype occurred a few times. The chain is built from TRBV7-6 and TRBJ2-5; TRBD2 matches 12 bases. The CDR3 has 15 residues. After removal of 1 base from V and 4 bases from J, the junction contained 1 base not matched to a gene. Germline V CDR1 and CDR2: SGHVS, FNYEAQ. CDR3 nucleotide sequence: TGTGCCAGCAGCTTAGGGACTAGCGGGGTAGAGACCCAGTACTTC. Translated, it gives CASSLGTSGVETQYF.

Only a few counts were recorded for this clonotype. The chain recombines TRBV12-3 or TRBV12-4 with TRBJ1-2; tentative D call: TRBD1 (5 bases). The V end was cut by 7 bases, the J end by 2 bases, with 17 bases between. This CDR3 is 15 amino acids long. CDR3 bases: TGTGCCAGCACTCCCCGGGGCGAGGGAAACTATGGCTACACCTTC. Its translation: CASTPRGEGNYGYTF.

The chain links TRBV12-2 to TRBJ1-5; the D call TRBD1 from the table was never checked on the DNA. TRBV12-2 is listed as a pseudogene. The CDR3 consists of 13 residues. The CDR3 protein is CARPLRGSWPQHF. The CDR3 coding sequence is TGTGCACGACCCCTTAGGGGTTCTTGGCCCCAGCATTTT.

As regards this clonotype: The germline gene is not matched at one end of the junction; a read error may be the cause. The chain joins TRBV7-7 to TRBJ2-5; D gene unclear. Per germline, CDR1 SSHAT and CDR2 FNYEAQ (reference sequence). The CDR3 consists of 13 residues. Here the CDR3 DNA reads TGTGCTAGCAGCTTAGCTTGGAGCGAGACCCAGTACTTC. Translating it yields CASSLAWSETQYF.

Only a few counts were recorded for this clonotype. The V gene is TRBV5-1, the J gene TRBJ2-7; a possible D gene is TRBD1 (6 bases). Germline V gives CDR1 SGHRS, CDR2 YFSETQ. The V gene lost 5 bases and the J gene lost 2 bases, with 14 bases spanning the gap. The CDR3 spans 14 residues. The CDR3 coding sequence is TGCGCCAGCAGTCGGGACATTTTTCCCTACGAGCAGTACTTC. Its protein is CASSRDIFPYEQYF.

This clonotype appeared many times. V is TRBV20-1 and J is TRBJ2-3, with 10 bases aligning to TRBD2. This CDR3 has 14 amino acids. Per germline, CDR1 DFQATT and CDR2 SNEGSKA (reference sequence). V lost 8 bases and J lost 5; bases outside the gene matches: 10. The CDR3 loop reads CSRFKREGVDTQYF. CDR3 coding DNA: TGCAGTCGTTTTAAGCGGGAGGGCGTAGATACGCAGTATTTT.

The chain joins TRBV5-5 to TRBJ2-6; D is possibly TRBD1 (5 bases). The CDR3 runs to 15 residues. V lost 4 bases and J lost 4, with 12 bases in between. CDR1 and CDR2 from the germline V gene are SGHKS and YYEKEE (reference sequence). Here the CDR3 DNA reads TGTGCCAGCAGCACTGCTGGGGCCGGGGCCAACGTCCTGACTTTC. Translated, it gives CASSTAGAGANVLTF.

This clonotype was picked up a small number of times. The CDR3 protein is CASSQDLGQYTDTQYF. The DNA for the CDR3 is TGCGCCAGCAGCCAAGATCTAGGACAATACACAGATACGCAGTATTTT. The chain couples TRBV4-3 to TRBJ2-3, with D perhaps matching TRBD1 (5 bases). V was cut by 0 bases and J by 2 bases, with 12 bases left in between. This CDR3 is 16 amino acids long. Germline V gene data show CDR1 as LGHNA and CDR2 as YSLEER.

The count of this clonotype is one. This may come from a read error, since a much larger clone is one base off. The chain joins TRBV7-2 to TRBJ2-1; 7 bases align to TRBD2. V was clipped by 5 bases and J by 0 bases; unmatched bases: 4. The CDR3 has 15 amino acids. In germline, CDR1 is SGHTA, CDR2 FQGNSA. CDR3 DNA sequence: TGTGCCAGCAGCGGGGGGGATGGCTCCTACAATGAGCAGTTCTTC. Its translation is CASSGGDGSYNEQFF.

V usage is TRBV28 and J usage is TRBJ2-1; 13 positions match TRBD2. The CDR3 contains 17 residues. The germline gives CDR1 MDHEN, CDR2 SYDVKM. The V and J ends lost 7 bases and 4 bases, in that order; junction bases with no gene match: 10. The CDR3 sequence is CASNSYRLAGGYNEQFF. The CDR3 region has the DNA TGTGCCAGCAACTCTTACCGACTAGCGGGGGGATACAATGAGCAGTTCTTC.

On this clonotype itself: One base away lies a much larger clone, so this may be a sequencing read error. The chain carries TRBV29-1 and TRBJ2-7, with a weak D call TRBD1 (5 bases). The CDR3 runs to 12 residues. V was pared by 7 bases and J by 6 bases, with 16 bases between. The V gene's germline CDR1 is SQVTM and CDR2 ANQGSEA. The CDR3 sequence is CSANGHGGEQYF. The DNA of the CDR3 is TGCAGCGCCAACGGACATGGCGGCGAGCAGTACTTC.